The following is a TCR beta chain sequence with its context. Its cognate antigen is unknown. CDR3 length: 15 amino acids. Looked up from germline, CDR1 is MDHEN and CDR2 is SYDVKM. The V end was cut by 4 bases, the J end by 5 bases, with 17 bases between. The data were taken from a study of cytomegalovirus exposure and HLA in healthy donors. Overall study findings and caveats: A later analysis found common viral pathogens apparently linked to several of the most significant clusters. Later work found most CMV-associated TCR beta chains apparently HLA-restricted. Later work associated fewer than 20,000 TCR beta sequences with HLA alleles at 0.05 false discovery rate. Presence/absence analyses treated sequencing depth as roughly uniform across donors.

PCR involved 60 Vbeta and 13 Jbeta primers. Assay: immunoSEQ multiplex PCR; the TCRdb copy retains only in-frame clones and omits some. Of fewer than 200,000 clones listed, approximately 67% were seen once; the top ten hold around 4.5%. The chain recombines TRBV28 with TRBJ2-5; the D gene is possibly TRBD1 (7 bases). Material for sequencing was PBMCs. This clonotype originated in a woman aged 18-30 years in good health and CMV-seropositive. The CDR3 nucleotides read TGTGCCAGCAGTTCCCCAACAGGGGCGGGGGAGACCCAGTACTTC. The encoded protein is CASSSPTGAGETQYF.